The source of this T cell receptor beta chain is a study of cytomegalovirus exposure and HLA in healthy donors. Findings of the study overall: TCR beta V segments were, for the most part, productive about 90% or about 30% of the time in an earlier analysis. Looking again later, the authors saw that most CMV-associated TCR beta chains seemed HLA-restricted.

On this clone: The antigen is undetermined.

The study ran its PCR with 60 Vbeta and 13 Jbeta primers. In the source study's methods: In a later analysis, some 11 million of tens of millions of unique beta chains occurred in at least two donors. Data came from immunoSEQ multiplex PCR; TCRdb stores just in-frame clones and leaves some out. The V and J calls and the clone size are those of that table, but D and trimming were determined from the DNA. This sample has 150,000 to 200,000 clones, with about 63% found just once. Whereas donors were nominally healthy upon sampling, unrecorded immune exposures were probable. The V gene's germline CDR1 is SGHTA and CDR2 FQGTGA. Losses at the gene ends were 5 bases for V and 2 bases for J; bases not matched to a gene: 9. This CDR3 contains 16 residues.

This chain uses TRBV7-3 with TRBJ2-5, with 9 nucleotides matching TRBD2. Material: PBMCs. The origin of this receptor is a woman between 35 and 50 years old in good health and CMV-seropositive. CDR3 nucleotide sequence: TGTGCCAGCAGCGCGACCGGGACTAGCCTACAAGAGACCCAGTACTTC. It yields the protein CASSATGTSLQETQYF. The variable domain in full, completed from reference TRBV7-3 and TRBJ2-5, reads GAGVSQTPSNKVTEKGKYVELRCDPISGHTALYWYRQSLGQGPEFLIYFQGTGAADDSGLPNDRFFAVRPEGSVSTLKIQRTERGDSAVYLCASSATGTSLQETQYFGPGTRLLVL.